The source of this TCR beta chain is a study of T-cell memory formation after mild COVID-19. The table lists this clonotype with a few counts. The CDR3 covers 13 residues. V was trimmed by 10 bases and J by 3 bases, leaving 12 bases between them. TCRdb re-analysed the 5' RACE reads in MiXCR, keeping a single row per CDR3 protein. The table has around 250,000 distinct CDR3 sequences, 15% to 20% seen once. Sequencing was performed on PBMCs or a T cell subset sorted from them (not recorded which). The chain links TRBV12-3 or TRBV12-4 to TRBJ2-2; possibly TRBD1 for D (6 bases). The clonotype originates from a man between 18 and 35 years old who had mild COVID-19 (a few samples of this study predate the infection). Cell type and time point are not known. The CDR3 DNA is TGTGCCATGCGACAGGTCTACACCGGGGAGCTGTTTTTT. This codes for CAMRQVYTGELFF.